These 18 T cell receptor beta chains were sequenced from one sample in a study of T-cell reconstitution after alpha-beta-depleted transplantation in children. Unique molecular identifiers were incorporated during preparation of the TCRbeta library. TCRdb used MiXCR to reprocess the PCR reads, holding one entry per CDR3 protein. The sample records a few hundred thousand distinct CDR3 sequences, about 14% being singletons. This specimen was PBMCs, taken from the stem cell graft. The source of these receptors is a human donor who donated a stem cell graft to a child with Fanconi anemia.

This chain connects TRBV6-1 to TRBJ1-5; 8 nucleotides match TRBD1. The CDR3 runs 14 residues. V dropped 6 bases and J dropped 6; count of bases not matched to a gene: 7. The germline V gene has CDR1 MNHNS and CDR2 SASEGT. CDR3 amino acids: CASSSGGAGQPQHF. In nucleotides, the CDR3 is TGTGCCAGCAGCTCAGGGGGCGCGGGTCAGCCCCAGCATTTT.

This chain's CDR3 is CASSQTDRAGIGYTF. DNA for the CDR3: TGTGCCAGCAGCCAGACGGACAGGGCAGGCATTGGCTACACCTTC. This chain connects TRBV7-8 to TRBJ1-2; 8 nucleotides line up with TRBD1. Looked up from germline, CDR1 is SGHVS and CDR2 is FQNEAQ. V lost 5 bases, J lost 7 bases, and 12 bases stayed unmatched. The CDR3 spans 15 residues.

This chain connects TRBV13 to TRBJ2-7; TRBD2 is a possible D gene (7 bases). The germline CDR1 and CDR2 sequences are PRHDT and FYEKMQ (reference sequence). V gave up 5 bases and J gave up 3 bases, with 29 bases separating them. This CDR3 region has 19 residues. The CDR3 region has the DNA TGTGCCAGCAGCCACTCCAGGCGGGGGCCCTTTGGGAGTTTCTACGAGCAGTACTTC. This codes for CASSHSRRGPFGSFYEQYF.

This chain connects TRBV19 to TRBJ2-2, with 7 bases aligning to TRBD1. Germline CDR1 reads LNHDA; CDR2 reads SQIVND (reference sequence). This CDR3 is 16 amino acids long. V lost 3 bases, J lost 1 base, and 5 bases stayed unmatched. This CDR3 is CASSIEGAENTGELFF. The CDR3 DNA is TGTGCCAGTAGTATTGAGGGGGCGGAGAACACCGGGGAGCTGTTTTTT.

This clonotype was recorded a few times. In nucleotides, the CDR3 is TGTGCCAGCAGCTCTAGCGGGTCCAGCACAGATACGCAGTATTTT. It specifies CASSSSGSSTDTQYF. This sequence joins TRBV7-3 and TRBJ2-3, with 8 nucleotides matching TRBD2. The CDR3 runs to 15 residues. The V gene's germline CDR1 is SGHTA and CDR2 FQGTGA. V shed 4 bases, J shed 0 bases, and the junction held 3 bases outside the gene matches.

The V gene is TRBV12-3 or TRBV12-4, the J gene TRBJ2-5; D is perhaps TRBD1 or TRBD2 (5 bases each). The V and J ends lost 5 bases and 0 bases respectively, with 16 bases between them. The CDR3 runs to 16 residues. The CDR3 sequence is CASSPGYRDDQETQYF. Written as DNA, the CDR3 is TGTGCCAGCAGTCCCGGGTATCGGGACGACCAAGAGACCCAGTACTTC.

The chain carries TRBV29-1 and TRBJ2-1; D is perhaps TRBD2 (6 bases). CDR1 SQVTM and CDR2 ANQGSEA come from the germline V gene. The ends were cut back, 2 bases at V and 15 bases at J, with 20 bases in the middle. This CDR3 region has 13 residues. The CDR3 loop reads CSVEFSEGVNTFF. The CDR3 bases are TGCAGCGTTGAATTCTCGGAGGGCGTGAATACGTTCTTC.

The genes are TRBV2 and TRBJ2-1; weak D call: TRBD1 (5 bases). Germline V gives CDR1 SNHLY, CDR2 FYNNEI. The V and J ends lost 7 bases and 6 bases respectively, with 13 bases between them. The CDR3 covers 13 residues. The CDR3 DNA reads TGTGCCAGCATCTTCACAGGCACCAATGAGCAGTTCTTC. Residues: CASIFTGTNEQFF.

This clonotype showed up just a few times. The chain carries TRBV7-2 and TRBJ1-2; 9 bases are a match to TRBD1. The trim removed 5 bases at V and 7 bases at J, leaving 14 bases unmatched. The CDR3 has 16 residues. Germline V CDR1 and CDR2: SGHTA, FQGNSA. The DNA for the CDR3 is TGTGCCAGCAGCCCAGTGTCACAGGGGGCGACCGCTGGCTACACCTTC. This translates into CASSPVSQGATAGYTF.

This clonotype was counted ten times or more. The CDR3 loop reads CAISDSRRGNEQFF. DNA for the CDR3: TGTGCCATCAGTGATTCCCGGAGGGGGAATGAGCAGTTCTTC. The chain carries TRBV10-3 and TRBJ2-1; the D gene could be TRBD1 or TRBD2 (6 bases each). The CDR3 has 14 amino acids. Germline V lookup: CDR1 ENHRY, CDR2 SYGVKD. V gave up 3 bases and J gave up 7 bases, with 13 bases separating them.

Only a few counts were recorded for this clonotype. The V call is TRBV5-6, the J call TRBJ2-1; 7 bases map to TRBD1. The J segment lost 5 bases and the V segment lost 6 bases, leaving 2 bases of the junction unmatched. The CDR3 has 12 residues. Germline V lookup: CDR1 SGHDT, CDR2 YYEEEE. CDR3 sequence reads: CASKGQHNEQFF. The CDR3 nucleotides are TGTGCCAGCAAGGGACAGCACAATGAGCAGTTCTTC.

V and J are TRBV20-1 and TRBJ1-1; tentatively, D is TRBD1 (6 bases). The germline V and J ends were trimmed by 1 base and 6 bases, with 12 bases remaining between them. Germline CDR1 is DFQATT and CDR2 is SNEGSKA (reference sequence). The CDR3 runs 13 residues. CDR3 nucleotide sequence: TGCAGTGCTAGAGTCTCGGGGGGCTCTGAAGCTTTCTTT. Protein product: CSARVSGGSEAFF.

The rearrangement uses TRBV5-5 and TRBJ1-4, with D unclear. CDR3 length equals 12 residues. V was trimmed by 1 base and J by 8 bases, leaving 6 bases between them. Germline CDR1 is SGHKS and CDR2 is YYEKEE (reference sequence). The CDR3 region is CASSLIEEKLFF. CDR3 bases: TGTGCCAGCAGCTTGATTGAGGAAAAACTGTTTTTT.

This clonotype has more than one count but fewer than ten. The V gene is TRBV20-1, the J gene TRBJ2-2; D perhaps matches TRBD1 (6 bases). The CDR3 has 12 residues. In germline, CDR1 is DFQATT, CDR2 SNEGSKA (reference sequence). This CDR3 is CSAITGLGELFF. The CDR3 DNA sequence: TGCAGCGCCATTACAGGGCTCGGGGAGCTGTTTTTT.

This clonotype was seen more than once but under ten times. V usage is TRBV29-1 and J usage is TRBJ2-2; D remains unclear. This CDR3 is built from 12 residues. Trimming removed 5 bases from V and 1 base from J, with 5 bases in between. The germline V gene encodes CDR1 SQVTM and CDR2 ANQGSEA. In nucleotides, the CDR3 is TGCAGCGTTTCGGGGAACACCGGGGAGCTGTTTTTT. Protein product: CSVSGNTGELFF.

This clonotype has only a few counts. This chain joins TRBV27 and TRBJ2-3, with no clear D. V lost 1 base and J lost 6, with 8 bases in between. This CDR3 spans 13 amino acids. CDR1 is MNHEY and CDR2 is SMNVEV in the germline V gene (reference sequence). The CDR3 protein is CASSLFGKDTQYF. As DNA, the CDR3 is TGTGCCAGCAGTTTATTTGGAAAGGATACGCAGTATTTT.

This clonotype was found many times. This rearrangement joins TRBV20-1 to TRBJ2-3, with a possible D match to TRBD2 (5 bases). Germline V gene data show CDR1 as DFQATT and CDR2 as SNEGSKA (reference sequence). V lost 3 bases to trimming and J lost 4 bases, with 14 bases between them. This CDR3 has 14 residues. CDR3 coding DNA: TGCAGTGCTAGTGTGGGGAGTGAGTCAGATACGCAGTATTTT. This gives the protein CSASVGSESDTQYF.

The chain combines TRBV12-3 or TRBV12-4 with TRBJ2-2; D uncertain. V was trimmed by 2 bases and J by 5 bases, leaving 12 bases between them. The CDR3 runs to 15 residues. In nucleotides, the CDR3 is TGTGCCAGCAGTTTATCACAGCGAACGACCGGGGAGCTGTTTTTT. It specifies CASSLSQRTTGELFF.